The 30 T cell receptor beta chains below were found in one sample sequenced in a study of blood T cell repertoires in COVID-19. The table came from immunoSEQ multiplex PCR; TCRdb's copy has only in-frame clones and leaves some out. The sample includes approximately 90,000 clones, roughly three quarters of them seen just once. The sequencing sample was made of peripheral blood. The source of these receptors is a man in his 70s with acute or convalescent COVID-19.

DNA of the CDR3: TGTGCCAGCTCACCTACGGGGGGACAGGTCAGGAATCAGCCCCAGCATTTT. It is translated as CASSPTGGQVRNQPQHF. This chain joins TRBV18 and TRBJ1-5, with 8 nucleotides matching TRBD1. CDR3 length: 17 residues. With V trimmed by 3 bases and J by 4 bases, 11 bases remained unmatched. Germline CDR1 is KGHSH and CDR2 is LQKENI.

V usage is TRBV7-8 and J usage is TRBJ1-2; D gene unclear. Germline V gives CDR1 SGHVS, CDR2 FQNEAQ. Trimming took 3 bases from V and 0 from J, leaving 5 bases between them. The CDR3 runs 13 residues. CDR3 loop: CASSLAANYGYTF. Written as DNA, the CDR3 is TGTGCCAGCAGCTTGGCAGCTAACTATGGCTACACCTTC.

The chain is built from TRBV6-5 and TRBJ2-3, with D possibly matching TRBD2 (5 bases). Trimming took off 4 bases at V and 4 bases at J, with 18 bases between the two ends. Germline lookup yields CDR1 MNHEY and CDR2 SVGAGI. The CDR3 loop spans 16 amino acids. As DNA, the CDR3 is TGTGCCAGCAGTTCACTCGCCCCTGAGGAGGCAGATACGCAGTATTTT. It codes for CASSSLAPEEADTQYF.

The chain is built from TRBV12-3 or TRBV12-4 and TRBJ2-2; the D is unclear. V was shortened by 6 bases and J by 1 base, with 6 bases between the two germline ends. The CDR3 sequence is 13 residues long. In nucleotides, the CDR3 is TGTGCCAGCAGCACTAAGAACACCGGGGAGCTGTTTTTT. This gives the protein CASSTKNTGELFF.

As DNA, the CDR3 is TGTGCCATCAGTGAGTCTGCAGGGCGAAACACCATATATTTT. Its translation is CAISESAGRNTIYF. The chain couples TRBV10-3 to TRBJ1-3, with TRBD1 as a possible D gene (5 bases). Germline loops: CDR1 ENHRY, CDR2 SYGVKD. CDR3 length equals 14 residues. Trimming took 0 bases from V and 5 from J, leaving 8 bases between them.

The rearrangement joins TRBV19 to TRBJ2-1; D not certain. V was trimmed by 6 bases and J by 10 bases, leaving 13 bases between them. CDR1 is LNHDA and CDR2 is SQIVND in the germline V gene (reference sequence). The CDR3 loop spans 12 amino acids. The CDR3, as DNA: TGTGCCAGTAGGGAGAAGAGAGGAGAGCAGTTCTTC. Translating it yields CASREKRGEQFF.

This chain connects TRBV4-1 to TRBJ2-5; 8 nucleotides align to TRBD1. The germline V gene encodes CDR1 MGHRA and CDR2 YSYEKL. With 1 base clipped from V and 4 bases from J, the junction kept 5 bases outside the gene matches. The CDR3 is 15 residues long. For the CDR3, the DNA is TGCGCCAGCAGCCAAGTTCAGGGGGCCCCAGAGACCCAGTACTTC. Protein sequence: CASSQVQGAPETQYF.

The chain combines TRBV5-1 with TRBJ2-7; 8 bases fit TRBD1. J was trimmed by 5 bases and V by 7 bases; bases with no gene match: 5. Germline assignment: CDR1 SGHRS and CDR2 YFSETQ. The CDR3 sequence is 12 residues long. The CDR3 region has the DNA TGCGCCAGCGGGACAGGTTACCACGAGCAGTACTTC. Its translation is CASGTGYHEQYF.

This chain uses TRBV12-2 with TRBJ2-7; the table assigns TRBD1, which was not confirmed against the DNA. TRBV12-2 is a recognized pseudogene. This CDR3 has 17 residues. CDR3: CASRLAPDRALTYEQYV. The CDR3 DNA is TGTGCAAGTCGCTTAGCACCAGACAGGGCCCTAACCTACGAGCAGTACGTC.

The rearrangement uses TRBV3-1 (or the pseudogene TRBV3-2) and TRBJ2-7, with D tentatively TRBD1 (6 bases). CDR3 length equals 12 residues. The V and J ends lost 3 bases and 7 bases respectively, with 10 bases between them. CDR1 and CDR2 from the germline V gene are LGHDT and YNNKEL (reference sequence). CDR3 nucleotides: TGTGCCAGCAGCCAGGGGGCGGAGGAGCAGTACTTC. This codes for CASSQGAEEQYF.

The chain has TRBV7-3 and TRBJ2-7, with a weak D call TRBD2 (6 bases). The CDR3 extends over 13 amino acids. V was trimmed by 5 bases and J by 3 bases, leaving 11 bases between them. Germline values: CDR1 SGHTA, CDR2 FQGTGA. The CDR3 loop reads CASSPGTHYEQYF. DNA for the CDR3: TGTGCCAGCAGCCCCGGGACTCACTACGAGCAGTACTTC.

V is TRBV2 and J is TRBJ2-3, with TRBD2 identical over 9 bases. The V and J ends lost 8 bases and 6 bases, in that order; junction bases with no gene match: 9. Germline V lookup: CDR1 SNHLY, CDR2 FYNNEI. The CDR3 contains 14 residues. CDR3 residues: CASSWAGGTDTQYF. In DNA, the CDR3 is TGTGCCAGCTCCTGGGCGGGGGGGACTGATACGCAGTATTTT.

The rearrangement joins TRBV7-8 to TRBJ2-7; 10 bases fit TRBD2. After removal of 0 bases from V and 5 bases from J, the junction contained 10 bases not matched to a gene. From germline, CDR1 is SGHVS and CDR2 FQNEAQ. The CDR3 extends over 17 amino acids. CDR3 coding DNA: TGTGCCAGCAGCTTAGCGGCCCAGCGGGGGGGCCACCACGAGCAGTACTTC. Protein sequence: CASSLAAQRGGHHEQYF.

This chain connects TRBV2 to TRBJ2-2; no firm D call. This CDR3 contains 14 residues. The V end lost 8 bases, the J end lost 8 bases, and 18 bases lay between the germline ends. Germline-derived CDR1 and CDR2 are SNHLY and FYNNEI. CDR3 residues: CASLQNGAAGELFF. Here the CDR3 DNA reads TGTGCCAGCCTCCAAAACGGCGCGGCAGGGGAGCTGTTTTTT.

The rearrangement uses TRBV3-1 (or the pseudogene TRBV3-2) and TRBJ2-3, with D possibly matching TRBD2 (5 bases). V shed 3 bases and J shed 5 bases, with 21 bases lying between them. This CDR3 spans 17 amino acids. Germline V CDR1 and CDR2: LGHDT, YNNKEL (reference sequence). CDR3 loop: CASSHLGWQARGDTQYF. In DNA, the CDR3 is TGTGCCAGCAGCCACTTAGGTTGGCAGGCCCGGGGAGATACGCAGTATTTT.

The rearrangement uses TRBV24-1 and TRBJ2-3, with D uncertain. CDR1 and CDR2 from the germline V gene are KGHDR and SFDVKD. V shed 0 bases and J shed 6 bases, with 12 bases lying between them. The CDR3 has 15 residues. DNA of the CDR3: TGTGCCACCAGTGATTTGGGAGAGAGTTCCGATACGCAGTATTTT. Translated: CATSDLGESSDTQYF.

This rearrangement joins TRBV18 to TRBJ2-3, with D unresolved. This CDR3 spans 15 amino acids. The V end lost 1 base, the J end lost 1 base, and 9 bases lay between the germline ends. Per the germline V gene, CDR1 is KGHSH and CDR2 is LQKENI. CDR3 in DNA: TGTGCCAGCTCACCACTATCGAGTGGCACAGATACGCAGTATTTT. This codes for CASSPLSSGTDTQYF.

This chain links TRBV24-1 with TRBJ2-1; TRBD2 agrees at 7 bases. Germline lookup yields CDR1 KGHDR and CDR2 SFDVKD. J lost 9 bases, V lost 1 base, and 8 bases had no gene match. The CDR3 spans 15 residues. The CDR3 sequence: CATSDFDFREGEQFF. CDR3 in DNA: TGTGCCACCAGTGATTTTGATTTCAGGGAGGGTGAGCAGTTCTTC.

The V gene is TRBV3-1 (or the pseudogene TRBV3-2), the J gene TRBJ2-1; D is unclear. The CDR3 extends over 14 amino acids. Germline lookup yields CDR1 LGHDT and CDR2 YNNKEL (reference sequence). V dropped 2 bases and J dropped 0 bases, with 5 bases sitting between them. CDR3 sequence (DNA): TGTGCCAGCAGCCAAATGAGCTCCTACAATGAGCAGTTCTTC. Its protein product is CASSQMSSYNEQFF.

V usage is TRBV4-2 and J usage is TRBJ2-7; the match to TRBD2 covers 8 bases. Trimming cost V 3 bases and J 2 bases; bases outside gene matches: 6. The CDR3 totals 15 residues. Germline V gives CDR1 LGHNA, CDR2 YNFKEQ. CDR3: CASSQASGQTYEQYF. The CDR3, as DNA: TGTGCCAGCAGCCAGGCTAGCGGGCAAACCTACGAGCAGTACTTC.

This chain links TRBV5-1 with TRBJ2-7; 7 bases align to TRBD1. J was trimmed by 4 bases and V by 2 bases; bases with no gene match: 6. There are 14 residues in the CDR3. Germline values: CDR1 SGHRS, CDR2 YFSETQ. CDR3: CASSFSQGRYEQYF. The DNA of the CDR3 is TGCGCCAGCAGCTTCTCACAGGGGAGATACGAGCAGTACTTC.

The chain couples TRBV6-5 to TRBJ1-1; 7 bases map to TRBD1. The ends lost 5 bases at V and 7 bases at J; junction bases unmatched: 7. The CDR3 sequence is 13 residues long. Germline CDR1 reads MNHEY; CDR2 reads SVGAGI. DNA for the CDR3: TGTGCCAGCAGTACCAAAGGGGGCAGTGAAGCTTTCTTT. Its protein product is CASSTKGGSEAFF.

V usage is TRBV3-1 (or the pseudogene TRBV3-2) and J usage is TRBJ1-6, with 8 bases matching TRBD1. J gave up 9 bases and V 4 bases, and 5 bases lay outside the gene matches. The germline gives CDR1 LGHDT, CDR2 YNNKEL (reference sequence). CDR3 length equals 14 residues. This CDR3 reads CASSPGTGASPLHF. CDR3 in DNA: TGTGCCAGCAGCCCCGGGACAGGTGCTTCACCCCTCCACTTT.

The DNA of the CDR3 is TGTGTCAGAAGCTTGCGGGGACAGGGCACCTCGAGCTCTGGAAACACCATATATTTT. This encodes CVRSLRGQGTSSSGNTIYF. The chain couples TRBV7-5 to TRBJ1-3; TRBD1 is the table's D call, not checked against the DNA. TRBV7-5 is a pseudogene. This CDR3 spans 19 amino acids.

The CDR3 spells CASSFRQGMLTDTQYF. The CDR3 DNA reads TGTGCCAGCAGCTTTCGACAGGGGATGTTGACAGATACGCAGTATTTT. The chain links TRBV7-2 to TRBJ2-3, with 8 bases identical to TRBD1. The ends lost 3 bases at V and 3 bases at J; junction bases unmatched: 8. Germline V gives CDR1 SGHTA, CDR2 FQGNSA. The CDR3 is made up of 16 amino acids.

The J gene is TRBJ1-4, the V gene TRBV30; D gene uncertain. This CDR3 contains 14 residues. The germline gives CDR1 GTSNPN, CDR2 SVGIG (reference sequence). Trimming took off 3 bases at V and 5 bases at J, with 13 bases between the two ends. The CDR3, as DNA: TGTGCCTGGAGGACGTTAGAACAGAATGAAAAACTGTTTTTT. Its translation: CAWRTLEQNEKLFF.

In its sample, this clone was seen once. The J gene is TRBJ2-7, the V gene TRBV30; 7 bases line up with TRBD2. From germline, CDR1 is GTSNPN and CDR2 SVGIG (reference sequence). V was clipped by 5 bases and J by 0 bases; unmatched bases: 7. The CDR3 is 14 amino acids. In DNA form, the CDR3 reads TGTGCCTGGGGGCCCGGGGGGAGCTCCTACGAGCAGTACTTC. Encoded protein: CAWGPGGSSYEQYF.

The genes are TRBV20-1 and TRBJ1-2; the D is unclear. Trimming removed 4 bases from V and 8 bases from J, with 11 bases in between. The germline CDR1 and CDR2 sequences are DFQATT and SNEGSKA (reference sequence). CDR3 length: 11 residues. As DNA, the CDR3 is TGCAGTGCTAAAGGAGGAGGCGGCTACACCTTC. This sequence encodes CSAKGGGGYTF.

The V gene is TRBV3-1 (or the pseudogene TRBV3-2), the J gene TRBJ1-4; 8 positions match TRBD1. V trimming: 1 base; J trimming: 5 bases; junction bases outside the gene matches: 6. Germline CDR1 LGHDT, CDR2 YNNKEL (reference sequence). CDR3 size: 16 residues. CDR3 residues: CASSQGDRPSNEKLFF. The CDR3, as DNA: TGTGCCAGCAGCCAAGGGGACAGGCCCTCCAATGAAAAACTGTTTTTT.

This clone has more than one count but fewer than ten. The rearrangement joins TRBV2 to TRBJ2-3, with D tentatively TRBD1 (5 bases). Trimming cost V 5 bases and J 3 bases, with 18 bases left between them. The CDR3 loop spans 16 amino acids. Germline CDR1 SNHLY, CDR2 FYNNEI. CDR3: CASSRQGPSVTDTQYF. DNA of the CDR3: TGTGCCAGCAGTCGCCAGGGCCCCTCAGTGACAGATACGCAGTATTTT.